The clone carrying this T cell receptor (beta chain) was seen once. No antigen is known for it. The sample comes from a study of T cell repertoires in ileal Crohn's disease. Notes on the study in general: Endoscopic recurrence occurred in every patient whose clonality exceeded 26.8%.

The length of the CDR3 is 14 residues. Germline V gene sequence: CDR1 MNHNY, CDR2 SVGAGI (reference sequence). The table came from immunoSEQ multiplex PCR; TCRdb's copy has only in-frame clones and leaves some out. The sample contains about 16,000 clones, almost 90% of which appear only once. This TCR derives from an adult with Crohn's disease. The chain combines TRBV6-6 with TRBJ2-5, with 10 bases matching TRBD2. The J call is in doubt because the DNA end fits TRBJ2-7 better. The sample was ileal tissue. DNA of the CDR3: TGTGCCAGCAGTGGAGCTAGCGGGAGACACGAGCAGTACTTC. Amino acids: CASSGASGRHEQYF.